The rows below give T cell receptor beta chains drawn from one sample of a study of shared clonotypes between healthy human individuals. The repertoire was sequenced with immunoSEQ multiplex PCR; TCRdb's copy has only in-frame clones and lacks some. The repertoire holds 2.3 million or so clones, with 90% to 95% as singletons. Sequencing was carried out using naive CD4+ T cells from PBMCs. Every receptor here comes from a man between 18 and 29 years old in good health. Some clones in this sample may be carry-over from other donors' samples. Each CDR3 is given with its conserved first and last residue. A D gene is named only where the DNA matches it firmly. Expanded clones get a size class; other rows say once, few or many, or leave the size out.

TRBJ2-7	TRBD2	TRBV2	-	CASRREGYEQYF	TGTGCCAGCAGGAGGGAGGGCTACGAGCAGTACTTC
TRBJ2-3	-	TRBV29-1	once	CSVEDPWAFSSTDTQYF	TGCAGCGTTGAAGATCCTTGGGCCTTCTCTAGCACAGATACGCAGTATTTT
TRBJ2-5	TRBD2	TRBV4-1	once	CASSSTSGGRETQYF	TGCGCCAGCAGCAGTACTAGCGGAGGGAGGGAGACCCAGTACTTC
TRBJ2-3	TRBD2	TRBV5-4	-	CASSLRSSGRTDTQYF	TGTGCCAGCAGCTTGAGATCTAGCGGTCGCACAGATACGCAGTATTTT
TRBJ2-3	-	TRBV6-1	-	CASTPGITGSKQYF	TGTGCCAGCACCCCCGGGATCACGGGTAGTAAGCAGTATTTT
TRBJ1-2	-	TRBV29-1	-	CSVNGMGGAGYTF	TGCAGCGTAAACGGTATGGGGGGCGCAGGCTACACCTTC
TRBJ1-4	-	TRBV12-2	-	CASRSIGLMEKLFF	TGTGCAAGTCGTTCAATAGGGTTGATGGAAAAACTGTTTTTT
TRBJ1-2	-	TRBV7-8	-	CASSFGGRVVGYTF	TGTGCCAGCAGCTTCGGTGGCAGGGTAGTTGGCTACACCTTC
TRBJ1-5	-	TRBV28	few	CASRQGGNQPQHF	TGTGCCAGCAGGCAGGGAGGCAATCAGCCCCAGCATTTT
TRBJ2-7	TRBD2	TRBV15	-	CATSRLLWTSGSYEQYF	TGTGCCACCAGCAGGTTGCTGTGGACTAGCGGATCCTACGAGCAGTACTTC
TRBJ2-2	TRBD1	TRBV30	once	CAWSEWDRASGELFF	TGTGCCTGGAGTGAATGGGACAGGGCCTCCGGGGAGCTGTTTTTT
TRBJ2-4	-	TRBV7-3	-	CASSPSILGAKNIQYF	TGTGCCAGCAGCCCCTCCATTCTGGGGGCCAAAAACATTCAGTACTTC
TRBJ2-3	-	TRBV6-6	-	CASRDVGTDTQYF	TGTGCCAGCAGGGACGTCGGCACAGATACGCAGTATTTT
TRBJ1-2	-	TRBV28	-	CASSFAYGYTF	TGTGCCAGCAGTTTCGCTTATGGCTACACCTTC
TRBJ1-1	-	TRBV28	few	CASSDSSNTEAFF	TGTGCCAGCAGCGACAGCTCGAACACTGAAGCTTTCTTT
TRBJ1-1	-	TRBV28	once	CASSLVGATEAFF	TGTGCCAGCAGTTTAGTGGGGGCCACTGAAGCTTTCTTT
TRBJ2-1	TRBD2	TRBV6-1	-	CASNPSGRALSEQFF	TGTGCCAGCAACCCTAGCGGGAGGGCCTTGAGTGAGCAGTTCTTC
TRBJ2-7	-	TRBV6-1	once	CASSNPTGYREQYF	TGTGCCAGCAGTAACCCCACAGGGTACCGCGAGCAGTACTTC
TRBJ2-7	-	TRBV5-4	-	CASSVRGGPYEQYF	TGTGCCAGCAGCGTACGGGGAGGCCCCTACGAGCAGTACTTC
TRBJ1-2	-	TRBV4-1	few	CASSPPATRGYTF	TGCGCCAGCAGCCCCCCGGCGACCAGAGGCTACACCTTC
TRBJ1-1	-	TRBV29-1	-	CSMDSGTEAFF	TGCAGTATGGATTCGGGCACTGAAGCTTTCTTT